This T cell receptor (beta chain) was identified during a study of T cells in narcolepsy. Study-wide points: Some memory CD4+ repertoires had no autoreactive clone sequences. HCRT-specific and TRIB2-specific autoreactive clonotypes appeared among same-patient CSF and blood CD4+ clonotypes. Reportedly, autoreactive clonotypes were serially detected in patients' blood but not controls'.

Produced via immunoSEQ multiplex PCR; TCRdb's table is partial and in-frame only. The sample contains 25,000 or so clones, 85% of which appear only once. Germline V gene data show CDR1 as WSHSY and CDR2 as SAAADI. The CDR3 is made up of 12 amino acids. The V end lost 0 bases, the J end lost 5 bases, and 4 bases lay between the germline ends. Comments on this clone: Antigen: not known.

Material: memory (CD45RA-) CD4+ T cells from blood. The rearrangement joins TRBV10-2 to TRBJ2-5; D unclear. The TCR was taken from a human donor in good health. The CDR3 reads CASSESSETQYF. DNA of the CDR3: TGCGCCAGCAGTGAGTCTAGCGAGACCCAGTACTTC.